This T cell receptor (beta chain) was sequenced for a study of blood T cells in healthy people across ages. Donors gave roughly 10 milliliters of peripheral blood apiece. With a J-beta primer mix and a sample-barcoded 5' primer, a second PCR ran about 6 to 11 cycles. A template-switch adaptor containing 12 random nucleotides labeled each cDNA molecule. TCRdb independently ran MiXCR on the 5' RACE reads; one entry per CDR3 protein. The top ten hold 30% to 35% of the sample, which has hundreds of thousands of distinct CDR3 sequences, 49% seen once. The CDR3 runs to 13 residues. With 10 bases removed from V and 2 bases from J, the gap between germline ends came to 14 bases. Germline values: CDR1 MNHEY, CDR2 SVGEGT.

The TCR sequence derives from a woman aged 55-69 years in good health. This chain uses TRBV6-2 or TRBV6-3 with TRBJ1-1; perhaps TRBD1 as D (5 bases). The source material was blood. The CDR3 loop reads CAIQTAENTEAFF. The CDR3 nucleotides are TGTGCCATTCAGACAGCGGAAAACACTGAAGCTTTCTTT.